This TCR beta chain originates from a study of yellow fever vaccine responses in identical twins. Trimming pared 1 base from V and 2 bases from J, leaving 5 bases between. The CDR3 is 13 amino acids. CDR1 SNHLY and CDR2 FYNNEI come from the germline V gene. General study findings and limits: Twins reportedly had a vaccine T cell response that seemed partly convergent, partly personalized.

Note on this clonotype: Its antigen is not known.

TCRdb fed the RT-PCR reads into MiXCR, producing one record per CDR3 protein. The sample carries about 14,000 distinct CDR3 sequences, approximately 88% recorded once. This rearrangement joins TRBV2 to TRBJ1-1; no reliable D call. The TCR originated in a woman aged 18-30 years who received the yellow fever vaccine. The sample in question was T cells from blood (PBMCs), unsorted or a sorted subset (not recorded which), obtained before or after yellow fever vaccination (not recorded which). This CDR3 reads CASSEGGNTEAFF. The CDR3 region has the DNA TGTGCCAGCAGTGAAGGGGGTAACACTGAAGCTTTCTTT.